Listed below are T cell receptor beta chains from one sample, sequenced in a study of shared clonotypes between healthy human individuals. Sequenced by immunoSEQ multiplex PCR; TCRdb stores in-frame clones only, minus some. This sample has fewer than 550,000 clones, with roughly 85% found just once. Sequencing input: PBMCs. Source of these receptors: a woman in her thirties or forties in good health. Some clones in this sample may be carry-over from other donors' samples. The CDR3 runs from the conserved cysteine through the conserved F or W. The D gene is left open where the match is weak. The size of a clone is reported for some rows only, either as once, few or many, or as a class for expanded clones.

j_gene	v_gene	abundance	d_gene	CDR3nt	CDR3aa
TRBJ2-5	TRBV6-5	NA	NA	TGTGCCAGCAGCGGGCTCAGGGCGCGGGAGACCCAGTACTTC	CASSGLRARETQYF
TRBJ2-3	TRBV5-4	NA	NA	TGTGCCAGCAGCTTGGAAGGTAGAAGCACAGATACGCAGTATTTT	CASSLEGRSTDTQYF
TRBJ1-1	TRBV5-1	few	NA	TGCGCCAGCAGCAGCGGGCCCGGCGGCACTGAAGCTTTCTTT	CASSSGPGGTEAFF
TRBJ2-1	TRBV4-1	NA	TRBD2	TGCGCCAGCAGCCAAGGGAGAGGACTAGCGTTGTACAATGAGCAGTTCTTC	CASSQGRGLALYNEQFF
TRBJ2-3	TRBV4-2	NA	TRBD2	TGTGCCAGCAGCCAAGAATGGGAGGGTTGGGATACGCAGTATTTT	CASSQEWEGWDTQYF
TRBJ2-2	TRBV9	NA	TRBD1	TGTGCCAGCAGCCTAGGGACAGGAGAGTCCGGGGAGCTGTTTTTT	CASSLGTGESGELFF
TRBJ2-3	TRBV7-8	NA	NA	TGTGCCAGCAGTCCTCTGGTCGGTCATGCAGATACGCAGTATTTT	CASSPLVGHADTQYF
TRBJ2-1	TRBV4-2	NA	NA	TGTGCCAGCAGCCAACGTCTAGATGGCAAAAATGAGCAGTTCTTC	CASSQRLDGKNEQFF
TRBJ1-1	TRBV29-1	NA	TRBD1	TGCAGCGTTTACCGGGACAGGGGCACTGAAGCTTTCTTT	CSVYRDRGTEAFF
TRBJ2-1	TRBV6-5	NA	NA	TGTGCCAGCAGGGCAGGCCTCTACAATGAGCAGTTCTTC	CASRAGLYNEQFF
TRBJ1-6	TRBV6-5	many	NA	TGTGCCAGCAGTTACGGACCTCTGTCACCCCTCCACTTT	CASSYGPLSPLHF
TRBJ1-6	TRBV6-1	NA	NA	TGTGCCAGCAGTGGGGACACGAGCTCCTATAATTCACCCCTCCACTTT	CASSGDTSSYNSPLHF
TRBJ1-2	TRBV7-9	NA	NA	TGTGCCATCGAAAATGGGGTAGGGGCGGCTAACTATGGCTACACCTTC	CAIENGVGAANYGYTF
TRBJ2-2	TRBV28	few	NA	TGTGCCAGCAGCTTGACAGCTAGCACCGGGGAGCTGTTTTTT	CASSLTASTGELFF
TRBJ1-2	TRBV28	NA	NA	TGTGCCAGCAGTTACAGAAACTATGGCTACACCTTC	CASSYRNYGYTF
TRBJ2-3	TRBV27	once	NA	TGTGCCAGCAGTTTCTTCCGGCAGGGCCTATACACAGATACGCAGTATTTT	CASSFFRQGLYTDTQYF
TRBJ2-7	TRBV18	NA	TRBD1	TGTGCCTGCTCACCAAGTGGGACAGCAGTATACGAGCAGTACTTC	CACSPSGTAVYEQYF
TRBJ2-2	TRBV7-6	NA	TRBD1	TGTGCCAGCAGCTTATTTATTACAGGGGCCAACACCGGGGAGCTGTTTTTT	CASSLFITGANTGELFF
TRBJ2-1	TRBV27	NA	NA	TGTGCCAGCAGTTTATCGCCCGCTTACAATGAGCAGTTCTTC	CASSLSPAYNEQFF
TRBJ2-7	TRBV7-9	NA	TRBD1	TGTGCCAGCAGTATGACAGGGTCTCAGGGCGAGCAGTACTTC	CASSMTGSQGEQYF
TRBJ1-1	TRBV6-6	many	NA	TGTGCCAGCACCGCGGGAGGGGCAGCTTTCTTT	CASTAGGAAFF
TRBJ2-7	TRBV7-9	once	TRBD1	TGTGCCAGCAGCTCCCAGACAGGGGGCTACGAGCAGTACTTC	CASSSQTGGYEQYF
TRBJ2-7	TRBV10-3	NA	TRBD2	TGTGCCATCAGTGGGAGCGGGGGACCCTACGAGCAGTACTTC	CAISGSGGPYEQYF
TRBJ2-3	TRBV2	NA	NA	TGTGCCAGCAGTGATCGTTCTACAGCCTACACAGATACGCAGTATTTT	CASSDRSTAYTDTQYF
TRBJ2-1	TRBV27	NA	TRBD2	TGTGCCAGCTCGGCTAGCGGATCCTACAATGAGCAGTTCTTC	CASSASGSYNEQFF
TRBJ2-3	TRBV11-2	NA	TRBD2	TGTGCCAGCAGCTTGAAACTAGCGGGCACAGATACGCAGTATTTT	CASSLKLAGTDTQYF
TRBJ1-1	TRBV7-2	NA	NA	TGTGCCAGCAGCTTAACGGTCGGCCGCAGCACTGAAGCTTTCTTT	CASSLTVGRSTEAFF
TRBJ1-3	TRBV10-1	NA	NA	TGCGCCAGCAGGACCCCCGGATGCATTGGAAACACCATATATTTT	CASRTPGCIGNTIYF
TRBJ2-1	TRBV10-3	NA	NA	TGTGCCATCAGGAAAGGGACGGATTACAATGAGCAGTTCTTC	CAIRKGTDYNEQFF
TRBJ2-2	TRBV27	NA	TRBD2	TGTGCCAGCAGTTTAGCTAGCGGGAGGGCTCGAACCGGGGAGCTGTTTTTT	CASSLASGRARTGELFF
TRBJ2-3	TRBV18	NA	NA	TGTGCCAGCTCACCGAGCGGCGGCGGAGATACGCAGTATTTT	CASSPSGGGDTQYF
TRBJ2-7	TRBV28	NA	TRBD1	TGTGCCAGCAGTTCCCCGGGACAGAGCTACGAGCAGTACTTC	CASSSPGQSYEQYF
TRBJ1-1	TRBV21-1	NA	NA	TGTGCCAGCCTAGCCACTGAAGCTTTCTTT	CASLATEAFF
TRBJ2-1	TRBV5-1	NA	TRBD1	TGCGCCAGCAGCTCCACTACGGGACAGGGCCAGTTCTTC	CASSSTTGQGQFF
TRBJ1-5	TRBV28	NA	TRBD1	TGTGCCAGCAGCATACCGGGACAGGGCTATCAGCCCCAGCATTTT	CASSIPGQGYQPQHF
TRBJ1-4	TRBV15	NA	TRBD1	TGTGCCACCAGCAGAGAGCACCGACAGGGTGAAAAACTGTTTTTT	CATSREHRQGEKLFF
TRBJ2-7	TRBV15	NA	NA	TGTGCCACCAGCAGAGAGTCACTCATTAGTAACGAGCAGTACTTC	CATSRESLISNEQYF
TRBJ2-1	TRBV2	few	TRBD2	TGTGCCAGCACCCGAGAGGCTAGCGGGAGCGCTGAGCAGTTCTTC	CASTREASGSAEQFF
TRBJ1-1	TRBV4-2	NA	NA	TGTGCCAGCAGCCGGGGGACGGGTGGGACTGACACTGAAGCTTTCTTT	CASSRGTGGTDTEAFF
TRBJ1-1	TRBV10-3	NA	NA	TGTGCCACAAGACAAGCGCCGAACACTGAAGCTTTCTTT	CATRQAPNTEAFF
TRBJ2-7	TRBV9	NA	TRBD2	TGTGCCAGCAGCGTAGGGGGTAGCGGGTTATCTTCCTACGAGCAGTACTTC	CASSVGGSGLSSYEQYF
TRBJ2-3	TRBV9	NA	NA	TGTGCCAGCAGCCCCGGGGTTACCACAGATACGCAGTATTTT	CASSPGVTTDTQYF
TRBJ2-1	TRBV27	NA	NA	TGTGCCAGCAGGCCGGAGAGCGGGCACTACAATGAGCAGTTCTTC	CASRPESGHYNEQFF
TRBJ2-7	TRBV27	NA	TRBD2	TGTGCCAGCAGTCCCCGGGGAGGGGCGATCTACGAGCAGTACTTC	CASSPRGGAIYEQYF
TRBJ1-2	TRBV28	NA	TRBD1	TGTGCCAGCGAAATACAGGGGAACTATGGCTACACCTTC	CASEIQGNYGYTF